The source of this T cell receptor beta chain is a study of cytomegalovirus exposure and HLA in healthy donors. General study findings and limits: The classifier reportedly diagnosed cytomegalovirus status with high sensitivity and specificity. Among TCR beta chains of equal frequency, HLA-associated ones were more clonally expanded in a later analysis.

This clone was detected a few times. Its antigen is currently unknown. Germline lookup yields CDR1 SGHDN and CDR2 FVKESK. V lost 1 base to trimming and J lost 5 bases; unmatched junction nucleotides: 1. The CDR3 spans 15 residues. Healthy bone marrow donors formed the donor group. PCR employed 60 Vbeta and 13 Jbeta primers. Some clones are missing from TCRdb's copy, which holds only in-frame ones; the method was immunoSEQ multiplex PCR. The sample lists approximately 160,000 clones; less than 90% were seen once. The sequence was collected from a man in his fifties in good health and CMV-seropositive. Sequencing used PBMCs. The V call is TRBV14, the J call TRBJ2-7, with 14 bases fitting TRBD2. For the CDR3, the DNA is TGTGCCAGCAGCCAAGTGGGACTAGCGGGAGACGAGCAGTACTTC. Translation gives CASSQVGLAGDEQYF. The whole variable domain, filled in from reference TRBV14 and TRBJ2-7, reads EAGVTQFPSHSVIEKGQTVTLRCDPISGHDNLYWYRRVMGKEIKFLLHFVKESKQDESGMPNNRFLAERTGGTYSTLKVQPAELEDSGVYFCASSQVGLAGDEQYFGPGTRLTVT.